The rows below give T cell receptor beta chains drawn from one sample of a study of cytomegalovirus exposure and HLA in healthy donors. Repertoires were generated with immunoSEQ multiplex PCR, while TCRdb's copy carries only in-frame clones and drops some. The table has over 85,000 clones, roughly 84% seen once. The sample taken for sequencing was PBMCs. The receptors here all came from a woman in her late teens or twenties in good health and CMV-seropositive. The CDR3 runs from the conserved cysteine through the conserved F or W. A D gene is named only where the DNA matches it firmly. Clone size is shown for a subset of rows, as once, few, many or a class of expanded clone.

abundance: once
d_gene: TRBD1
v_gene: TRBV5-1
j_gene: TRBJ1-1
CDR3nt: TGCGCCAGCAGCTGGGGACAGGCAGCTGAAGCTTTCTTT
CDR3aa: CASSWGQAAEAFF

abundance: -
d_gene: -
v_gene: TRBV5-1
j_gene: TRBJ2-2
CDR3nt: TGCGCCAGCAGCCCACAAGTTATCCACAGGGGAGGCGGGGAGCTGTTTTTT
CDR3aa: CASSPQVIHRGGGELFF

abundance: -
d_gene: TRBD1
v_gene: TRBV28
j_gene: TRBJ2-1
CDR3nt: TGTGCCAGCAGTTTCCGGGACAGTTCGAGCTCCTACAATGAGCAGTTCTTC
CDR3aa: CASSFRDSSSSYNEQFF

abundance: -
d_gene: -
v_gene: TRBV13
j_gene: TRBJ2-2
CDR3nt: TGTGCCAGCAGCCCTATCACCGGGGAGCTGTTTTTT
CDR3aa: CASSPITGELFF

abundance: -
d_gene: -
v_gene: TRBV28
j_gene: TRBJ2-2
CDR3nt: TGTGCCAGCAGTTTCCTCACCGGGGAGCTGTTTTTT
CDR3aa: CASSFLTGELFF

abundance: -
d_gene: -
v_gene: TRBV9
j_gene: TRBJ2-1
CDR3nt: TGTGCCAGCAGCTCGTCAGGGTCGTCCTACAATGAGCAGTTCTTC
CDR3aa: CASSSSGSSYNEQFF

abundance: -
d_gene: TRBD1
v_gene: TRBV25-1
j_gene: TRBJ1-2
CDR3nt: TGTGCCAGCAGTGAACAGGGGGAATATGGCTACACCTTC
CDR3aa: CASSEQGEYGYTF

abundance: -
d_gene: -
v_gene: TRBV2
j_gene: TRBJ1-4
CDR3nt: TGTGCCAGCAGTGAACAGGCCGAAAAACTGTTTTTT
CDR3aa: CASSEQAEKLFF

abundance: -
d_gene: -
v_gene: TRBV7-3
j_gene: TRBJ1-6
CDR3nt: TGTGCCAGCAGCTTAACAGGGGCCGTGGAACCCCTCCACTTT
CDR3aa: CASSLTGAVEPLHF

abundance: -
d_gene: -
v_gene: TRBV5-1
j_gene: TRBJ1-6
CDR3nt: TGCGCCAGCAGCTTAGAACAGGGATTGAGAAATTCACCCCTCCACTTT
CDR3aa: CASSLEQGLRNSPLHF